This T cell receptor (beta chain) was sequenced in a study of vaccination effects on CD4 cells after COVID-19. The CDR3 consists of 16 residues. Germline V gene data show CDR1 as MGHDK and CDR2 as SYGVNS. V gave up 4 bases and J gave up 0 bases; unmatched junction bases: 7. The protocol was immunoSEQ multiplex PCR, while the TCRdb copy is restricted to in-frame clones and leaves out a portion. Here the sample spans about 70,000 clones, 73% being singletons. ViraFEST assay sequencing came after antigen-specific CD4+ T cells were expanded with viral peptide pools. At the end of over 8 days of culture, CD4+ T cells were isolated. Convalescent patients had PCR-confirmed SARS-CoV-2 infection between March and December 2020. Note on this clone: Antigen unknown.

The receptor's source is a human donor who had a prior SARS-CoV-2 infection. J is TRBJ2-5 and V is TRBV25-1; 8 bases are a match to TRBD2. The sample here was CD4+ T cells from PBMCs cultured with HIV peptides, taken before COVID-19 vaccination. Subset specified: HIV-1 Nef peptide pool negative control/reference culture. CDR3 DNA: TGTGCCAGCAGTGGGGGTTTAGCGGGGAACCAAGAGACCCAGTACTTC. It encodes CASSGGLAGNQETQYF.